This TCR beta chain derives from a study of blood T cell repertoires in COVID-19. In the study overall: The analysed material was cDNA or gDNA that came from T cells, B-cell-depleted T cells, or PBMCs.

From germline, CDR1 is MGHRA and CDR2 YSYEKL. This CDR3 has 16 amino acids. The V and J ends lost 1 base and 4 bases respectively, with 14 bases between them. All enrollees were roughly 18 to 89 years old and from 25 or so US areas. Cohort allocation depended upon clinical history that participants reported. Source study methods: Estimated nucleated cell counts came from reference gene primer amplification. The repertoire was sequenced with immunoSEQ multiplex PCR; TCRdb's copy has only in-frame clones and lacks some. V and J calls and clone size follow that table, whereas D and trimming were derived from the DNA. Here the sample spans a few hundred thousand clones, 80% to 90% being singletons. The table lists this clone with a count of one.

The chain couples TRBV4-1 to TRBJ2-1; weak D call: TRBD1 (6 bases). This TCR was sampled from a woman aged 18-29 years who had recovered from COVID-19. The sequencing input was PBMCs or T cells enriched from blood (not recorded which). The CDR3 coding sequence is TGCGCCAGCAGCCAAGGGCAGGGGCGGACATACAATGAGCAGTTCTTC. As protein: CASSQGQGRTYNEQFF.